Given below is one T cell receptor beta chain in context. As processed by the authors: Counts of nucleated cells, estimated from reference gene primer amplification, were obtained. Data came from immunoSEQ multiplex PCR; TCRdb stores just in-frame clones and leaves some out. V and J calls and clone size are copied from that table; D and trimming were computed from the DNA. Here the sample spans approximately 60,000 clones, around 84% being singletons. This CDR3 has 18 residues. V lost 0 bases and J lost 0, with 16 bases in between. The germline CDR1 and CDR2 sequences are SGHNT and YYREEE (reference sequence). The sample is drawn from a study of blood T cell repertoires in COVID-19. Across the whole study: Acute-phase and convalescent COVID-19 samples originated in the United States, Italy and Spain. PBMCs, B-cell-depleted T cells, or T cells were the source of the cDNA or gDNA that made up the material.

The sequenced material came from peripheral blood. The V gene is TRBV5-4, the J gene TRBJ2-1, with D maybe TRBD1 (5 bases). The sequence was obtained from a man aged 50 to 60 with active COVID-19. The CDR3 is CASSLGTKGGSSYNEQFF. DNA for the CDR3: TGTGCCAGCAGCTTGGGGACAAAGGGCGGAAGCTCCTACAATGAGCAGTTCTTC.